This TCR beta chain is drawn from a study of T cell responses to AZD1222 COVID-19 vaccine. The repertoire was sequenced with immunoSEQ multiplex PCR; TCRdb's copy has only in-frame clones and lacks some. The sample includes over 150,000 clones, 94% seen only once; the top ten take roughly 1.7%. Sequenced here: peripheral blood, sampled 28 days after the second AZD1222 dose. The sequence was collected from an adult who received the AZD1222 COVID-19 vaccine.

The CDR3 here is CASSLRRGSTDTQYF. The CDR3 nucleotides read TGTGCCAGCAGCTTACGGCGGGGGAGCACAGATACGCAGTATTTT. The V call is TRBV11-3, the J call TRBJ2-3, with TRBD2 matching 7 bases. CDR3 length equals 15 residues. CDR1 is SGHNT, CDR2 YENEEA, per germline. After removal of 2 bases from V and 0 bases from J, the junction contained 2 bases not matched to a gene.